The clone carrying this T cell receptor beta chain appeared many times. This specimen comes from a study of CD8 T cells in ankylosing spondylitis. One entry per CDR3 protein, called by TCRdb with MiXCR from the 5' RACE reads. The top ten clones hold approximately 16% of a sample with some 150,000 distinct CDR3 sequences, under 55% of them seen once. The CDR3 totals 15 residues. CDR1 is MGHRA, CDR2 YSYEKL, per germline. Trimming stripped 1 base from V and 6 bases from J, with 15 bases between. The sample was synovial fluid, either unsorted or a sorted T cell fraction (not recorded which). The receptor was isolated from a male donor with ankylosing spondylitis. The chain has TRBV4-1 and TRBJ1-1; possible D gene TRBD1, 5 bases. This CDR3 reads CASSQAWSPGPEAFF. CDR3 bases: TGCGCCAGCAGCCAAGCTTGGTCCCCGGGACCTGAAGCTTTCTTT.